A selection of T cell receptor beta chains follows, all from one sample in a study of shared T cell receptors in the human thymus. The table came from immunoSEQ multiplex PCR; TCRdb's copy has only in-frame clones and leaves some out. Of approximately 730,000 clones listed, 70% to 90% are singletons. The same sample was also studied in work on human thymus T cells.

The source material was thymocytes. The receptor source for this set is a girl in the first two years of life with a congenital heart defect. CDR3s leave out the opening cysteine and the closing phenylalanine or tryptophan. Fields, in order: V gene, J gene, clone size, CDR3 protein. The listing skips clone size in some rows; elsewhere it reads once, few, many or a size class.

V: TRBV18; J: TRBJ2-3; size: -; CDR3: ASSPFRTSGGSSTDTQY
V: TRBV11-2; J: TRBJ1-1; size: -; CDR3: ASSLLRRTALNTEAF
V: TRBV4-2; J: TRBJ1-6; size: -; CDR3: ASSQENRFRSPLH
V: TRBV28; J: TRBJ1-1; size: -; CDR3: ASSSPNTEAF
V: TRBV5-1; J: TRBJ1-1; size: -; CDR3: ASSARGPDTNEAF
V: TRBV7-9; J: TRBJ1-5; size: -; CDR3: ASSPRGLPYQPQH
V: TRBV14; J: TRBJ2-7; size: once; CDR3: ASSQEILVHMGPFTTYEQY
V: TRBV23-1; J: TRBJ1-5; size: -; CDR3: ASSQSGGGNRAGVNQPQH
V: TRBV9; J: TRBJ1-6; size: -; CDR3: ASSPYPGDRGSPLH
V: TRBV7-2; J: TRBJ1-5; size: -; CDR3: ASSPIAGSQPQH
V: TRBV6-6; J: TRBJ1-4; size: few; CDR3: ASSPRVFREKLF
V: TRBV10-2; J: TRBJ1-4; size: -; CDR3: ASRIPSNASGLGEKLF
V: TRBV5-6; J: TRBJ1-5; size: -; CDR3: ASSLAGGGSNQPQH
V: TRBV27; J: TRBJ2-1; size: once; CDR3: ASSYAAYNEQF
V: TRBV5-1; J: TRBJ1-2; size: -; CDR3: ASSLVSGESGYT
V: TRBV6-5; J: TRBJ1-1; size: -; CDR3: ASSYRDRNEAF
V: TRBV4-3; J: TRBJ2-7; size: once; CDR3: ASSPWTGSYEQY
V: TRBV9; J: TRBJ1-2; size: -; CDR3: ASSPNPTGKNYGYT